This passage covers 32 T cell receptor beta chains from one sample sequenced in a study of blood T cell repertoires in COVID-19. Some clones are missing from TCRdb's copy, which holds only in-frame ones; the method was immunoSEQ multiplex PCR. The table records some 340,000 clones, roughly nine tenths of them present only once. The sequencing sample was made of PBMCs or T cells enriched from blood (not recorded which). The receptor source for this set is a woman aged 30 to 39 who had been exposed to COVID-19.

This chain connects TRBV27 to TRBJ1-1, with 10 bases aligning to TRBD1. The CDR3 is made up of 15 amino acids. CDR1 is MNHEY and CDR2 is SMNVEV in the germline V gene (reference sequence). With 5 bases clipped from V and 3 bases from J, the junction kept 6 bases outside the gene matches. CDR3 sequence: CASSPDRGTDTEAFF. DNA for the CDR3: TGTGCCAGCAGTCCGGACAGGGGGACGGACACTGAAGCTTTCTTT.

The chain has TRBV5-1 and TRBJ2-3; the match to TRBD2 covers 8 bases. CDR1 is SGHRS, CDR2 YFSETQ, per germline. J gave up 7 bases and V 1 base, and 5 bases lay outside the gene matches. This CDR3 is built from 14 residues. CDR3 in amino acids: CASSLYTSGNTQYF. CDR3 sequence (DNA): TGCGCCAGCAGCTTGTATACTAGCGGAAATACGCAGTATTTT. Full variable domain (outside the CDR3, taken from reference TRBV5-1 and TRBJ2-3): KAGVTQTPRYLIKTRGQQVTLSCSPISGHRSVSWYQQTPGQGLQFLFEYFSETQRNKGNFPGRFSGRQFSNSRSEMNVSTLELGDSALYLCASSLYTSGNTQYFGPGTRLTVL.

The V call is TRBV18, the J call TRBJ2-1; no clear D. The CDR3 extends over 14 amino acids. V shed 0 bases and J shed 8 bases, with 11 bases lying between them. The germline V gene encodes CDR1 KGHSH and CDR2 LQKENI. The DNA for the CDR3 is TGTGCCAGCTCACCACCAGCTCCGATTGATGAGCAGTTCTTC. Protein: CASSPPAPIDEQFF.

V gene TRBV6-5 combines with J gene TRBJ2-7, with D possibly being TRBD1 (6 bases). Germline V lookup: CDR1 MNHEY, CDR2 SVGAGI. The length of the CDR3 is 14 residues. The V end was cut by 5 bases, the J end by 3 bases, with 14 bases between. The CDR3 DNA is TGTGCCAGCAGTCCCCGGGACACTTACTACGAGCAGTACTTC. It translates to CASSPRDTYYEQYF.

The rearrangement joins TRBV30 to TRBJ2-1; D perhaps matches TRBD2 (6 bases). Per germline, CDR1 GTSNPN and CDR2 SVGIG (reference sequence). The V and J ends lost 3 bases and 6 bases respectively, with 9 bases between them. The CDR3 is 12 residues long. The CDR3 spells CAWRMGGNEQFF. CDR3 bases: TGTGCCTGGAGAATGGGGGGCAATGAGCAGTTCTTC.

The genes are TRBV9 and TRBJ1-6; 8 bases are a match to TRBD1. CDR1 and CDR2 from the germline V gene are SGDLS and YYNGEE. J was trimmed by 7 bases and V by 0 bases; bases with no gene match: 3. The CDR3 has 15 residues. The CDR3 spells CASSVATGGNSPLHF. The CDR3 coding sequence is TGTGCCAGCAGCGTAGCTACAGGGGGAAATTCACCCCTCCACTTT.

Judged by abundance, this clone is medium-sized (0.01 to 0.1%). CDR3 in DNA: TGTGCCAGTAGTTCCCGCTACGAGCAGTACTTC. Translating it yields CASSSRYEQYF. The chain has TRBV19 and TRBJ2-7; no reliable D call. The CDR3 is made up of 11 amino acids. CDR1 is LNHDA, CDR2 SQIVND, per germline (reference sequence). Trimming took 5 bases from V and 3 from J, leaving 5 bases between them.

The chain couples TRBV4-3 to TRBJ2-7, with 7 positions matching TRBD2. The V segment lost 0 bases and the J segment 6 bases; nucleotides outside the gene matches: 8. CDR1 and CDR2 from the germline V gene are LGHNA and YSLEER. The CDR3 consists of 15 residues. Here the CDR3 reads CASSQDRGVQVEQYF. CDR3 nucleotides: TGCGCCAGCAGCCAAGATCGGGGGGTTCAGGTCGAGCAGTACTTC.

This sequence joins TRBV5-5 and TRBJ1-4; D remains ambiguous. Trimming left V 1 base short and J 0 bases short, with 16 bases between. There are 18 residues in the CDR3. Per the germline V gene, CDR1 is SGHKS and CDR2 is YYEKEE (reference sequence). DNA of the CDR3: TGTGCCAGCAGCTTGCAGATTCCCTCTTTTGCAACTAATGAAAAACTGTTTTTT. This gives the protein CASSLQIPSFATNEKLFF.

V and J are TRBV18 and TRBJ1-3, with D perhaps TRBD1 (6 bases). Germline loops: CDR1 KGHSH, CDR2 LQKENI. The V and J ends lost 3 bases and 3 bases respectively, with 15 bases between them. This CDR3 comprises 16 residues. CDR3 sequence (DNA): TGTGCCAGCTCACCCCTTGGTGGGGGCGTTGGAAACACCATATATTTT. Amino acid sequence: CASSPLGGGVGNTIYF.

The chain uses TRBV5-6 and TRBJ1-1; D not resolved. V was shortened by 5 bases and J by 0 bases, with 14 bases between the two germline ends. There are 15 residues in the CDR3. Germline values: CDR1 SGHDT, CDR2 YYEEEE. CDR3 protein: CASSTVDFMNTEAFF. The DNA for the CDR3 is TGTGCCAGCAGTACAGTCGATTTCATGAACACTGAAGCTTTCTTT. The full variable domain, completed using reference TRBV5-6 and TRBJ1-1, is DAGVTQSPTHLIKTRGQQVTLRCSPKSGHDTVSWYQQALGQGPQFIFQYYEEEERQRGNFPDRFSGHQFPNYSSELNVNALLLGDSALYLCASSTVDFMNTEAFFGQGTRLTVV.

Written as DNA, the CDR3 is TGTGCCAGTAGTCCGAGGACAGCCTACTATGGCTACACCTTC. Amino acids: CASSPRTAYYGYTF. This chain links TRBV19 with TRBJ1-2; D possibly corresponds to TRBD1 (6 bases). V lost 5 bases to trimming and J lost 3 bases, with 13 bases between them. This CDR3 contains 14 residues. Germline CDR1 LNHDA, CDR2 SQIVND (reference sequence).

The chain uses TRBV5-1 and TRBJ2-7; TRBD2 might be the D (5 bases). Trimming removed 0 bases from V and 6 bases from J, with 13 bases in between. The germline CDR1 and CDR2 sequences are SGHRS and YFSETQ. The CDR3 covers 14 residues. This CDR3 is CASSLAVVASEQYF. CDR3 sequence (DNA): TGCGCCAGCAGCTTGGCCGTTGTAGCGAGCGAGCAGTACTTC.

V usage is TRBV5-1 and J usage is TRBJ1-1, with a tentative D call TRBD1 (6 bases). With 4 bases removed from V and 7 bases from J, the gap between germline ends came to 14 bases. CDR1 SGHRS and CDR2 YFSETQ come from the germline V gene. This CDR3 region has 13 residues. CDR3 sequence: CASSGGSSYEAFF. The CDR3 nucleotides are TGCGCCAGCAGCGGGGGCAGCTCATATGAAGCTTTCTTT. The variable domain in full, completed from reference TRBV5-1 and TRBJ1-1, reads KAGVTQTPRYLIKTRGQQVTLSCSPISGHRSVSWYQQTPGQGLQFLFEYFSETQRNKGNFPGRFSGRQFSNSRSEMNVSTLELGDSALYLCASSGGSSYEAFFGQGTRLTVV.

The genes are TRBV27 and TRBJ2-7; 8 nucleotides agree with TRBD1. Germline-derived CDR1 and CDR2 are MNHEY and SMNVEV (reference sequence). Trimming cost V 2 bases and J 9 bases; bases outside gene matches: 9. The CDR3 has 14 amino acids. Here the CDR3 reads CASSLTDRARRQYF. CDR3 nucleotides: TGTGCCAGCAGTTTAACGGACAGGGCCCGTAGGCAGTACTTC.

The V and J genes are TRBV5-3 and TRBJ2-7; 7 bases are a match to TRBD1. TRBV5-3 is an ORF; its function is uncertain. The V and J ends lost 2 bases and 5 bases, in that order; junction bases with no gene match: 10. This CDR3 is built from 15 residues. CDR3 sequence: CARSLGQASTDEQYF. DNA of the CDR3: TGTGCCAGAAGCTTAGGACAGGCCTCCACGGACGAGCAGTACTTC.

The genes are TRBV24-1 and TRBJ1-3; 8 bases match TRBD1. Germline V gives CDR1 KGHDR, CDR2 SFDVKD. V gave up 4 bases and J gave up 4 bases; unmatched junction bases: 5. The CDR3 is 15 amino acids. This chain's CDR3 is CATSDPRTGGNTIYF. The CDR3 DNA is TGTGCCACCAGTGACCCCCGGACAGGGGGAAACACCATATATTTT.

This clone appeared once. The chain combines TRBV20-1 with TRBJ1-6; no firm D call. This CDR3 spans 11 amino acids. The germline V and J ends were trimmed by 6 bases and 11 bases, with 11 bases remaining between them. CDR1 is DFQATT and CDR2 is SNEGSKA in the germline V gene (reference sequence). The chain's CDR3 is CSATGVTPLHF. The DNA of the CDR3 is TGCAGTGCCACCGGAGTTACACCCCTCCACTTT.

The V and J genes are TRBV5-8 and TRBJ1-4; D not certain. Per germline, CDR1 SGHTS and CDR2 YDEGEE. This CDR3 is 14 amino acids long. The V end was cut by 2 bases, the J end by 8 bases, with 13 bases between. The chain's CDR3 is CASSFSMIPEKLFF. CDR3 DNA: TGTGCCAGCAGCTTTTCTATGATCCCAGAAAAACTGTTTTTT.

The V gene is TRBV5-6, the J gene TRBJ1-1, with a tentative D call TRBD1 (5 bases). The CDR3 covers 13 residues. Germline V CDR1 and CDR2: SGHDT, YYEEEE. Trimming pared 4 bases from V and 6 bases from J, leaving 13 bases between. CDR3 in amino acids: CASSGSGGAEAFF. In DNA form, the CDR3 reads TGTGCCAGCAGCGGCTCCGGGGGGGCTGAAGCTTTCTTT.

The chain combines TRBV4-2 with TRBJ2-7; tentatively, D is TRBD2 (5 bases). V was shortened by 4 bases and J by 2 bases, with 12 bases between the two germline ends. CDR3 size: 14 residues. The germline V gene has CDR1 LGHNA and CDR2 YNFKEQ. CDR3 residues: CASSPRRTAYEQYF. CDR3 coding DNA: TGTGCCAGCAGCCCGAGACGGACTGCCTACGAGCAGTACTTC.

This clone was observed a single time. The sample has other DNA sequences that encode this CDR3 too. The chain uses TRBV12-3 or TRBV12-4 and TRBJ2-5; D unresolved. V was shortened by 2 bases and J by 5 bases, with 3 bases between the two germline ends. This CDR3 contains 11 residues. The CDR3 sequence is CASSLSETQYF. The DNA for the CDR3 is TGTGCCAGCAGTTTAAGCGAGACCCAGTACTTC.

The rearrangement joins TRBV5-1 to TRBJ1-2; tentative D call: TRBD1 (6 bases). The CDR3 totals 15 residues. V shed 4 bases and J shed 0 bases, with 13 bases lying between them. The germline V gene has CDR1 SGHRS and CDR2 YFSETQ. The CDR3 nucleotides read TGCGCCAGCAGCACCTCAGGGGCCACTAACTATGGCTACACCTTC. This gives the protein CASSTSGATNYGYTF.

The chain links TRBV7-6 to TRBJ1-1; D is undetermined. The ends were cut back, 4 bases at V and 6 bases at J, with 12 bases in the middle. The CDR3 has 13 residues. Germline V gene data show CDR1 as SGHVS and CDR2 as FNYEAQ. CDR3: CASSSAGSAEAFF. The CDR3 DNA sequence: TGTGCCAGCAGCTCGGCGGGGAGTGCTGAAGCTTTCTTT.

This chain uses TRBV9 with TRBJ2-3, with 8 bases aligning to TRBD2. V shed 0 bases, J shed 4 bases, and the junction held 7 bases outside the gene matches. In germline, CDR1 is SGDLS, CDR2 YYNGEE. This CDR3 spans 16 amino acids. The CDR3 region has the DNA TGTGCCAGCAGCGTAGCGGGCGGGGGGAGCGCAGATACGCAGTATTTT. Protein sequence: CASSVAGGGSADTQYF.

The table lists this clone with many counts. This chain uses TRBV7-9 with TRBJ1-2; D is perhaps TRBD1 (6 bases). The germline V gene encodes CDR1 SEHNR and CDR2 FQNEAQ (reference sequence). The CDR3 runs 16 residues. The V gene lost 4 bases and the J gene lost 4 bases, with 19 bases spanning the gap. As DNA, the CDR3 is TGTGCCAGCAGCTCCGGGACAACGGTGGGGCCCTATGGCTACACCTTC. Translated, it gives CASSSGTTVGPYGYTF.

The gene calls are TRBV9 and TRBJ1-4; TRBD1 matches 8 bases. With 0 bases clipped from V and 8 bases from J, the junction kept 12 bases outside the gene matches. CDR1 SGDLS and CDR2 YYNGEE come from the germline V gene. The CDR3 is 17 amino acids. The CDR3: CASSVGVLRQGREKLFF. The CDR3 bases are TGTGCCAGCAGCGTAGGGGTTCTTAGACAGGGGAGGGAAAAACTGTTTTTT.

V is TRBV5-5 and J is TRBJ1-1; 9 bases are shared with TRBD1. CDR1 is SGHKS and CDR2 is YYEKEE in the germline V gene (reference sequence). Germline trimming cut 7 bases from V and 3 bases from J; bases unmatched to any gene: 4. The CDR3 consists of 13 residues. CDR3 region: CASRRQGDTEAFF. The CDR3 nucleotides are TGTGCCAGCCGAAGACAGGGGGACACTGAAGCTTTCTTT.

The chain employs TRBV7-8 and TRBJ1-5; D gene ambiguous. Germline-derived CDR1 and CDR2 are SGHVS and FQNEAQ. With 4 bases removed from V and 8 bases from J, the gap between germline ends came to 9 bases. The CDR3 sequence is 12 residues long. The CDR3 here is CASSWPGEPQHF. The CDR3 nucleotides read TGTGCCAGCAGCTGGCCGGGTGAGCCCCAGCATTTT.

The V and J genes are TRBV7-3 and TRBJ2-5; 10 bases fit TRBD2. CDR1 and CDR2 from the germline V gene are SGHTA and FQGTGA. Trimming at V came to 5 bases and at J to 7 bases, leaving 4 bases not matched to a gene. This CDR3 has 13 amino acids. The CDR3 region has the DNA TGTGCCAGCAGCCTAGCGGGGGAGTCGACCCAGTACTTC. It is translated as CASSLAGESTQYF. The full variable domain, completed using reference TRBV7-3 and TRBJ2-5, is GAGVSQTPSNKVTEKGKYVELRCDPISGHTALYWYRQSLGQGPEFLIYFQGTGAADDSGLPNDRFFAVRPEGSVSTLKIQRTERGDSAVYLCASSLAGESTQYFGPGTRLLVL.

The V call is TRBV25-1, the J call TRBJ1-1; TRBD1 matches at 9 bases. With 1 base clipped from V and 6 bases from J, the junction kept 12 bases outside the gene matches. This CDR3 comprises 17 residues. Germline V gives CDR1 MGHDK, CDR2 SYGVNS. The CDR3 DNA follows: TGTGCCAGCAGTGAATGGGGGACAGGGATTGGGAGCGCTGAAGCTTTCTTT. Protein: CASSEWGTGIGSAEAFF. The full variable domain, rest sourced from reference TRBV25-1 and TRBJ1-1, is EADIYQTPRYLVIGTGKKITLECSQTMGHDKMYWYQQDPGMELHLIHYSYGVNSTEKGDLSSESTVSRIRTEHFPLTLESARPSHTSQYLCASSEWGTGIGSAEAFFGQGTRLTVV.

The V and J genes are TRBV4-3 and TRBJ1-5; 7 nucleotides line up with TRBD1. Looked up from germline, CDR1 is LGHNA and CDR2 is YSLEER. V was pared by 2 bases and J by 4 bases, with 2 bases of the junction left unmatched. The length of the CDR3 is 14 residues. The CDR3 DNA sequence: TGCGCCAGCAGCCAATCACAGGGGAATCAGCCCCAGCATTTT. Translation: CASSQSQGNQPQHF.